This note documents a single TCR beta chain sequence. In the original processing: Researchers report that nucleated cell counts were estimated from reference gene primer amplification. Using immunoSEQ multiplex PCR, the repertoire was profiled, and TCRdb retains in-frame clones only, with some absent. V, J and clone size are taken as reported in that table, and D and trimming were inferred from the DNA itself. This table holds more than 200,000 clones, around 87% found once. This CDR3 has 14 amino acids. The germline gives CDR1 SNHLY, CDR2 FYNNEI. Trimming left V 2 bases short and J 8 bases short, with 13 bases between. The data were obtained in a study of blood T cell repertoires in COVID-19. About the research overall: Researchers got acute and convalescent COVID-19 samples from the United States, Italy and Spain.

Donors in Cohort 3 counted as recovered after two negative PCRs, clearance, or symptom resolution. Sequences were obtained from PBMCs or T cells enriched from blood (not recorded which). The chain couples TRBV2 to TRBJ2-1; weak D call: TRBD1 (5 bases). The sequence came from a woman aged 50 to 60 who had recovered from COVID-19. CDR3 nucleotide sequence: TGTGCCAGCAGTGAAAACAGACAGAGAGATGAGCAGTTCTTC. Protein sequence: CASSENRQRDEQFF.